The present T cell receptor beta chain was sequenced within a study of OX40 agonist ivuxolimab in advanced cancers. Looking at the study overall: The patients received ivuxolimab by intravenous route every 2 weeks at 0.01 to 10 mg/kg. Points from the study as a whole: There was clonal expansion of CD4+ and CD8+ blood T cells by week 6 at 0.1 to 3.0 mg/kg.

On this clone itself: Its antigen remains unidentified.

The CDR3 extends over 16 amino acids. V lost 5 bases, J lost 5 bases, and 19 bases lay in between. Germline assignment: CDR1 MRHNA and CDR2 SNTAGT. Blood draws occurred at baseline, cycle 4 day 1, and cycle 7 day 1. TCRdb's copy holds only in-frame clones and misses some; the assay was immunoSEQ multiplex PCR. The sample yields 45,000 or so clones, around nine tenths seen once. The chain recombines TRBV6-4 with TRBJ2-1; the D gene is possibly TRBD2 (5 bases). This material consisted of CD4+ or CD8+ T cells sorted from blood, taken in a trial of the OX40 agonist ivuxolimab. The sequence came from an adult with an advanced solid tumor such as melanoma, head and neck, liver or kidney cancer. CDR3 loop: CASSLTSRGSHNEQFF. The CDR3 DNA sequence: TGTGCCAGCAGTTTGACCTCCCGGGGTAGTCACAATGAGCAGTTCTTC.